These T cell receptor beta chains were read from a single sample in a study of shared clonotypes between healthy human individuals. Measured with immunoSEQ multiplex PCR; TCRdb has only the in-frame clones, and not every one. The sample lists 1.5 million to 2.5 million clones; approximately 94% were seen once. Sequenced sample: naive CD8+ T cells sorted from blood. The receptors come from a man younger than 35 in good health. Each CDR3 is given without its conserved first and last residue. Each record gives: V gene, D gene, CDR3 protein. D genes are given only for firm matches.

>TRBV27|NA
ASSAGNTIY
>TRBV19|NA
ASSALGGGPAGPQH
>TRBV28|TRBD1
ASSSPGQGVGYT
>TRBV11-2|NA
ASSLVPRHQPQH
>TRBV5-6|TRBD2
ASSWTSENEQF
>TRBV7-9|NA
ASSQTTYEQY
>TRBV7-6|NA
ASSLANQPQH
>TRBV7-8|TRBD1
ASSSSTGVFSPLH
>TRBV27|TRBD1
ASSFTGGVSEAF
>TRBV30|NA
AWTGPSTDTQY
>TRBV5-1|NA
ASSLAYNEQF
>TRBV4-1|NA
ASSPTTGELF
>TRBV5-6|NA
ASSLDTLYEQY
>TRBV19|NA
ASSIYNEQF
>TRBV4-1|TRBD1
ASSPYGAGGSDEQF
>TRBV6-5|NA
ASMGADTQY
>TRBV13|NA
ASSGTGTLNTEAF
>TRBV5-6|TRBD1
ASSPRQGAGGYT
>TRBV7-8|NA
ASARSGDAGSPRTYDEQF
>TRBV19|NA
ASSGVSQETQY
>TRBV27|TRBD1
ASRGQGWTYGYT
>TRBV28|NA
ASSFRTPYTGNQPQH
>TRBV13|TRBD2
ASSQRVAGGLGTQY
>TRBV7-2|TRBD2
ASSVLGTSGYNEQF
>TRBV27|TRBD1
ASSLLQGVEQY
>TRBV30|TRBD2
AWSVLGGGYTGELF
>TRBV12-5|TRBD2
ASGFEREVGGYEQY
>TRBV10-2|NA
ASSVGHEQY
>TRBV4-1|NA
ASSPIIAGELF
>TRBV11-2|TRBD1
ASSLGQGLYEQY
>TRBV27|TRBD1
ASSLSTGYTDTQY